This is a list of T cell receptor beta chains from one sample in a study of blood T cell repertoires in COVID-19. TCRdb's table, derived via immunoSEQ multiplex PCR, lists solely in-frame clones and lacks some. In the table there are over 85,000 clones, more than 60% of which are singletons. Sequenced: peripheral blood. Every receptor here comes from a man in his 70s with acute or convalescent COVID-19. CDR3s include the opening cysteine and the closing phenylalanine or tryptophan. Fields, in order: CDR3 protein, CDR3 DNA, D gene, clone size, J gene, V gene. The D gene is left open where the match is weak. Size is omitted from some rows. Given values are once, few, many or a class for expanded clones.

CPPWARVTYEQYF | TGCCCCCCCTGGGCCAGGGTCACCTACGAGCAGTACTTC | . | . | TRBJ2-7 | TRBV27
CASRAPGRGSAGELFF | TGTGCCAGCAGGGCCCCGGGACGCGGGAGTGCCGGGGAGCTGTTTTTT | TRBD2 | . | TRBJ2-2 | TRBV7-2
CAWSPGQGIIYEQFF | TGTGCCTGGAGTCCTGGACAGGGGATAATCTATGAGCAGTTCTTC | TRBD1 | . | TRBJ2-1 | TRBV30
CASSLETGDYEQYF | TGCGCCAGCAGCTTGGAGACAGGAGACTACGAGCAGTACTTC | . | . | TRBJ2-7 | TRBV5-1
CASSRGQGAAYEQYF | TGTGCCAGCAGCCGGGGACAGGGGGCCGCCTACGAGCAGTACTTC | TRBD1 | . | TRBJ2-7 | TRBV14
CASRQGQGTNIQYF | TGTGCCAGCAGGCAGGGACAGGGTACAAACATTCAGTACTTC | TRBD1 | . | TRBJ2-4 | TRBV6-5
CASSTRTSGRRNNEQFF | TGTGCCAGTAGTACTCGGACTAGCGGGAGGAGGAACAATGAGCAGTTCTTC | TRBD2 | . | TRBJ2-1 | TRBV19
CAWRTTGAISYNEQFF | TGTGCCTGGAGAACAACAGGCGCAATTTCCTACAATGAGCAGTTCTTC | . | . | TRBJ2-1 | TRBV30
CASSGGLAGHYNEQFF | TGTGCCAGCAGCGGGGGACTAGCGGGCCACTACAATGAGCAGTTCTTC | TRBD2 | few | TRBJ2-1 | TRBV27
CASRDSSGTSTDTQYF | TGCGCCAGCAGGGATTCTAGCGGGACTAGCACAGATACGCAGTATTTT | TRBD2 | . | TRBJ2-3 | TRBV5-1
CASGEGEGEQYF | TGCGCCAGCGGGGAGGGAGAGGGCGAGCAGTACTTC | TRBD2 | . | TRBJ2-7 | TRBV5-1